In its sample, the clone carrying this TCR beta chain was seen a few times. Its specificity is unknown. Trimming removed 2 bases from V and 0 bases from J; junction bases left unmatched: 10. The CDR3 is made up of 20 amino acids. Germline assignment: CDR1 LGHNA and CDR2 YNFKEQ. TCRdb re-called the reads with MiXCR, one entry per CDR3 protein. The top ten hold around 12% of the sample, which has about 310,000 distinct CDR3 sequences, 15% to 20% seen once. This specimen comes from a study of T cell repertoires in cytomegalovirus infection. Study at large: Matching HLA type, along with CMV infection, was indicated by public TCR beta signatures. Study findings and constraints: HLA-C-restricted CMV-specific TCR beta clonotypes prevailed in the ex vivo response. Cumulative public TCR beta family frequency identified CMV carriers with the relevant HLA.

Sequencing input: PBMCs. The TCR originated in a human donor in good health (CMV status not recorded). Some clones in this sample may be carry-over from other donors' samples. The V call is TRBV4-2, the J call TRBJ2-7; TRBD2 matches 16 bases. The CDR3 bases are TGTGCCAGCAGCCAAACTTCCGGGACTAGCGGGGGGGCCTTCTCCTACGAGCAGTACTTC. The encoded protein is CASSQTSGTSGGAFSYEQYF.